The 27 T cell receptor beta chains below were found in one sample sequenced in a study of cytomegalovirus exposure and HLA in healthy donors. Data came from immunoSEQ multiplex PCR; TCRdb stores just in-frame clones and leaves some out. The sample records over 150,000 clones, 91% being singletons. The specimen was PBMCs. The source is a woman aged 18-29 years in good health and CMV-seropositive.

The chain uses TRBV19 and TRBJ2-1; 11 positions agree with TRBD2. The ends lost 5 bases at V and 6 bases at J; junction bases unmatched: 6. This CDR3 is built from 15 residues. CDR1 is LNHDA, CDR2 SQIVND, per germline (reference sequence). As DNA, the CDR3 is TGTGCCAGTAGTGATACTAGCGGGAGTCTCAATGAGCAGTTCTTC. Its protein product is CASSDTSGSLNEQFF.

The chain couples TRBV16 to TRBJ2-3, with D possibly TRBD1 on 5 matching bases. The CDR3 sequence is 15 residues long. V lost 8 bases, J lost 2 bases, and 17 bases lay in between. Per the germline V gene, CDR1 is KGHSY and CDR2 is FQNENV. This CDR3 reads CASRLDSQHTDTQYF. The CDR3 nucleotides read TGTGCCAGCCGCCTCGACAGCCAACACACAGATACGCAGTATTTT. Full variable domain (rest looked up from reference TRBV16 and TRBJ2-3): GEEVAQTPKHLVRGEGQKAKLYCAPIKGHSYVFWYQQVLKNEFKFLISFQNENVFDETGMPKERFSAKCLPNSPCSLEIQATKLEDSAVYFCASRLDSQHTDTQYFGPGTRLTVL.

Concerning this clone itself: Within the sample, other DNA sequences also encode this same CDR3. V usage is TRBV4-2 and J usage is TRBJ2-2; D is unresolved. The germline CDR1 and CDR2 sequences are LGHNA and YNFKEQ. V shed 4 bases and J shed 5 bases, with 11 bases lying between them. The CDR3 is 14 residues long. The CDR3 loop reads CASSRTSGTGELFF. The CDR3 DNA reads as TGTGCCAGCAGCCGCACCTCGGGTACCGGGGAGCTGTTTTTT.

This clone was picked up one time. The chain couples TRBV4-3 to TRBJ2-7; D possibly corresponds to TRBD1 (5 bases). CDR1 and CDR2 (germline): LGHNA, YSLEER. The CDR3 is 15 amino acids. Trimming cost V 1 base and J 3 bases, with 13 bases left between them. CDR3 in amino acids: CASSQVWQGSYEQYF. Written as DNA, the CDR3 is TGCGCCAGCAGCCAAGTGTGGCAGGGTAGCTACGAGCAGTACTTC.

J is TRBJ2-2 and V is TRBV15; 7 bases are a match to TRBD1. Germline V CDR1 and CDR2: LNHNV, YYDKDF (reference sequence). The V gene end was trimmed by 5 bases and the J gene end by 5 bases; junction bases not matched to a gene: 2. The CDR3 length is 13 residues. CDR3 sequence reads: CATSVQGTGELFF. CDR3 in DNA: TGTGCCACCAGCGTACAGGGGACCGGGGAGCTGTTTTTT. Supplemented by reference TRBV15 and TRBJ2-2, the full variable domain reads DAMVIQNPRYQVTQFGKPVTLSCSQTLNHNVMYWYQQKSSQAPKLLFHYYDKDFNNEADTPDNFQSRRPNTSFCFLDIRSPGLGDTAMYLCATSVQGTGELFFGEGSRLTVL.

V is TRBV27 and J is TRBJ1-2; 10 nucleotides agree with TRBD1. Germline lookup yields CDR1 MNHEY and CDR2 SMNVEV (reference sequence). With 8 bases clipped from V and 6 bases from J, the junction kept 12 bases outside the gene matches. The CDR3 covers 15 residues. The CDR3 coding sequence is TGTGCCAGCCAAACCGGGACAGGGGCCAAGGATGGCTACACCTTC. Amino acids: CASQTGTGAKDGYTF.

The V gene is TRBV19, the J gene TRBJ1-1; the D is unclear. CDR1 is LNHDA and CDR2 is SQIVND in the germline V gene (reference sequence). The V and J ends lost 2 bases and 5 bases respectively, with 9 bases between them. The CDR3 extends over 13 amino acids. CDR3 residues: CASSIFPSTEAFF. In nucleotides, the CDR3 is TGTGCCAGTAGTATATTCCCCTCTACTGAAGCTTTCTTT. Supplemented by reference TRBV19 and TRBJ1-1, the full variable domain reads DGGITQSPKYLFRKEGQNVTLSCEQNLNHDAMYWYRQDPGQGLRLIYYSQIVNDFQKGDIAEGYSVSREKKESFPLTVTSAQKNPTAFYLCASSIFPSTEAFFGQGTRLTVV.

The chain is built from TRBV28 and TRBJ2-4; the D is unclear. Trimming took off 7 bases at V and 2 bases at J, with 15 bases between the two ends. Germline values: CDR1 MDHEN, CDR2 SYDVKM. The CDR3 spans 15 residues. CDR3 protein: CASILLVGTKNIQYF. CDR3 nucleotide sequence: TGTGCCAGCATCCTCCTAGTAGGCACCAAAAACATTCAGTACTTC.

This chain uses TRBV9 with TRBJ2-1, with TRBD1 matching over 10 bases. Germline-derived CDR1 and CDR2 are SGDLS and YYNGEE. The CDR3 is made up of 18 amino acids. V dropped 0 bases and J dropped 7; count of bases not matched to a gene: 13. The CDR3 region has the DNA TGTGCCAGCAGCGTAGGCGTAGGAATCGGACAGGGGGTGAATGAGCAGTTCTTC. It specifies CASSVGVGIGQGVNEQFF.

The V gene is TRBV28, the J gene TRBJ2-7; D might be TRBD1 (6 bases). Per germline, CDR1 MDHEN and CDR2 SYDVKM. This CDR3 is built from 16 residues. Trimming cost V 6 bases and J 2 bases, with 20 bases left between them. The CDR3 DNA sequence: TGTGCCAGCAGGAGCATACAGGGCCCGCTTACCTACGAGCAGTACTTC. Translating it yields CASRSIQGPLTYEQYF.

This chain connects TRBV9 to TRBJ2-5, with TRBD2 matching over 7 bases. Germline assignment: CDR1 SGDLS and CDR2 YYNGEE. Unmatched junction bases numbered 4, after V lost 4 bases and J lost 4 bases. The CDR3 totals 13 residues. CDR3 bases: TGTGCCAGCAGCCCTTCGGGGGGAGAGACCCAGTACTTC. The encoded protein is CASSPSGGETQYF. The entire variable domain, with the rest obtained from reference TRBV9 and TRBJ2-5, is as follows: DSGVTQTPKHLITATGQRVTLRCSPRSGDLSVYWYQQSLDQGLQFLIQYYNGEERAKGNILERFSAQQFPDLHSELNLSSLELGDSALYFCASSPSGGETQYFGPGTRLLVL.

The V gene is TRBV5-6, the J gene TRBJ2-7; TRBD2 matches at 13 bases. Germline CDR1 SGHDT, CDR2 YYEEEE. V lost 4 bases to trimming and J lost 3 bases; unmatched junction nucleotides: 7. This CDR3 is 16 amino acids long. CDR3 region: CASSPRTSGSVYEQYF. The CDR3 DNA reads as TGTGCCAGCAGCCCACGGACTAGCGGGAGTGTCTACGAGCAGTACTTC. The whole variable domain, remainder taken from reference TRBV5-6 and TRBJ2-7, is DAGVTQSPTHLIKTRGQQVTLRCSPKSGHDTVSWYQQALGQGPQFIFQYYEEEERQRGNFPDRFSGHQFPNYSSELNVNALLLGDSALYLCASSPRTSGSVYEQYFGPGTRLTVT.

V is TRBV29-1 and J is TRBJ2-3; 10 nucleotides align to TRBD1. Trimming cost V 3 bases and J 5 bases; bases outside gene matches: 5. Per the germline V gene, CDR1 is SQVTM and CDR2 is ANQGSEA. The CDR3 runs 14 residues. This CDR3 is CSVDDRGRGDTQYF. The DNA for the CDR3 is TGCAGCGTTGATGACAGGGGGCGCGGAGATACGCAGTATTTT.

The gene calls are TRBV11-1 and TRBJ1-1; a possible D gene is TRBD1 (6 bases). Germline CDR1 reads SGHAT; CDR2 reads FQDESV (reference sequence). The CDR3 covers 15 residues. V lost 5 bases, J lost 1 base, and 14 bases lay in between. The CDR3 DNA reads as TGTGCCAGCAGCCCACCGGGACAACGGAACACTGAAGCTTTCTTT. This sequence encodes CASSPPGQRNTEAFF.

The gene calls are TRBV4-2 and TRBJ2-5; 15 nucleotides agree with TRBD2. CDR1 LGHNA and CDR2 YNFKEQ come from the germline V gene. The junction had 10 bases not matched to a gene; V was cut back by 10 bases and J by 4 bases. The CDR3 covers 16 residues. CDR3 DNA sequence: TGTGCCACCTCCCCGGGACTAGCGGGGGGTTTAGAGACCCAGTACTTC. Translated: CATSPGLAGGLETQYF.

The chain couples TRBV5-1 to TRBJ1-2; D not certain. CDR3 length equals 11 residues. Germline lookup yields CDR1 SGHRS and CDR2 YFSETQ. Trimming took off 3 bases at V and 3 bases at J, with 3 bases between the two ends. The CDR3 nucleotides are TGCGCCAGCAGCTCGGACTATGGCTACACCTTC. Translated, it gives CASSSDYGYTF.

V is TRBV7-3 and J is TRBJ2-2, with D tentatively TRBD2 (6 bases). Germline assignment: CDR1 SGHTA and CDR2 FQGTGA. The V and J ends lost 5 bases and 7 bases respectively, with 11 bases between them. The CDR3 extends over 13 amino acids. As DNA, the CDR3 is TGTGCCAGCAGCCCCGAGGGAGGCGGGGAGCTGTTTTTT. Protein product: CASSPEGGGELFF.

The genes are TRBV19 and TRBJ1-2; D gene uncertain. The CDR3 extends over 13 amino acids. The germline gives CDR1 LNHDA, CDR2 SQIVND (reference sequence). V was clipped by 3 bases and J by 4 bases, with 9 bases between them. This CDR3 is CASSMSVSYGYTF. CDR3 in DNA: TGTGCCAGTAGTATGAGTGTCTCCTATGGCTACACCTTC.

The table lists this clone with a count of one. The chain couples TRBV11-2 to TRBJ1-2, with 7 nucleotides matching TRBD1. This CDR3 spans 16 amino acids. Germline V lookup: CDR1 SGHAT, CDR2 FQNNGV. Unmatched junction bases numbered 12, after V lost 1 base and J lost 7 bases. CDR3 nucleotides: TGTGCCAGCAGCTTAGCTGGGACAGTCAGTCTCAGTGGCTACACCTTC. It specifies CASSLAGTVSLSGYTF.

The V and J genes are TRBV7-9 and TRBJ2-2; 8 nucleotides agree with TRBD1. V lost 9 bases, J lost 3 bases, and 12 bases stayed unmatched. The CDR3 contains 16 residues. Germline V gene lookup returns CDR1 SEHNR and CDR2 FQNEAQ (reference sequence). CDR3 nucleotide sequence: TGTGCCAGTGACCTAACGGACAGGGCTGACACCGGGGAGCTGTTTTTT. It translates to CASDLTDRADTGELFF.

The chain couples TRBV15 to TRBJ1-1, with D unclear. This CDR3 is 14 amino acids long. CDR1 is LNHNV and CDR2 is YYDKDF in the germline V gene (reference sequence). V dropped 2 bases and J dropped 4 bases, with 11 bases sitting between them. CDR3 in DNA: TGTGCCACCAGCAGAAAAAGCGGGGTCACTGAAGCTTTCTTT. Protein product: CATSRKSGVTEAFF.

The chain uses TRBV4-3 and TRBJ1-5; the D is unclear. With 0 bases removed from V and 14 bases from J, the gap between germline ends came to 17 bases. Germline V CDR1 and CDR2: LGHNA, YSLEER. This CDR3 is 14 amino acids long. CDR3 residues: CASSQDRGEPVKHF. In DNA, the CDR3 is TGCGCCAGCAGCCAAGATAGAGGAGAGCCAGTTAAGCATTTT.

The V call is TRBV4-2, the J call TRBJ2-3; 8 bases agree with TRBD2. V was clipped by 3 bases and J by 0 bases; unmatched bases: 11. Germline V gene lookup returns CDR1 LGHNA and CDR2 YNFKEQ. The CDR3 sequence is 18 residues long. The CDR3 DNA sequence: TGTGCCAGCAGCCATCCCCCCGGGGGGGGCCTGAGCACAGATACGCAGTATTTT. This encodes CASSHPPGGGLSTDTQYF.

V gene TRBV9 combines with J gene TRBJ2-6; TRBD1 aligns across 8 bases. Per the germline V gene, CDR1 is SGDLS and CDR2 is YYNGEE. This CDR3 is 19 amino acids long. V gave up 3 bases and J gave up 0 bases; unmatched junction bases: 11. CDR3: CASSDLDRDPSSGANVLTF. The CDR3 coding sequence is TGTGCCAGCAGCGACTTGGACAGGGACCCTTCCTCTGGGGCCAACGTCCTGACTTTC. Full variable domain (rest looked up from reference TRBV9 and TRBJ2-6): DSGVTQTPKHLITATGQRVTLRCSPRSGDLSVYWYQQSLDQGLQFLIQYYNGEERAKGNILERFSAQQFPDLHSELNLSSLELGDSALYFCASSDLDRDPSSGANVLTFGAGSRLTVL.

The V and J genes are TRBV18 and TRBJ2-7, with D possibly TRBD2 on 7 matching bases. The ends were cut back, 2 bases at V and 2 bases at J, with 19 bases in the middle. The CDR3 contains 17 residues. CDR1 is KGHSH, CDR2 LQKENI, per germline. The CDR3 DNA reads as TGTGCCAGCTCACCATCCTCACGGGGGGCGCAAGCCTACGAGCAGTACTTC. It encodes CASSPSSRGAQAYEQYF.

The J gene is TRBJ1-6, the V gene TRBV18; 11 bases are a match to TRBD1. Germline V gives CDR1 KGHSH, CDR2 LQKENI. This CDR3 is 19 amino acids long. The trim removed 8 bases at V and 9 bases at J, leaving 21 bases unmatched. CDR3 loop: CASTRTGTGGNERGSPLHF. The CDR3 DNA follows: TGTGCCAGCACACGTACCGGGACAGGGGGGAATGAGCGAGGTTCACCCCTCCACTTT.

The CDR3 sequence is CASSQVSGSEQYF. CDR3 sequence (DNA): TGCGCCAGCAGCCAAGTTAGCGGGAGCGAGCAGTACTTC. The chain carries TRBV4-3 and TRBJ2-7, with 9 bases matching TRBD2. The junction had 1 base not matched to a gene; V was cut back by 1 base and J by 6 bases. Germline V CDR1 and CDR2: LGHNA, YSLEER. CDR3 length: 13 residues.